Given below is one T cell receptor beta chain in context. Its specificity is unknown. A v3.0 immunoSEQ assay was performed at survey level. Libraries were prepared by immunoSEQ multiplex PCR; TCRdb keeps only in-frame clonotypes and omits some of them. The sample has about 21,000 clones; less than 90% are singletons. Specimens retained about 0.95-10 million cryopreserved PBMC preceding DNA extraction. The CDR3 extends over 13 amino acids. CDR1 is MNHNS and CDR2 is SASEGT in the germline V gene. The germline V and J ends were trimmed by 0 bases and 14 bases, with 14 bases remaining between them. This specimen comes from a study of long-term antiretroviral therapy in people with HIV. General observations from the study: Repertoires with HIV possessed tighter CDR3 length spans than those of controls. ART was followed by higher diversity that remained below transplant donor controls.

V usage is TRBV6-1 and J usage is TRBJ1-5; possible D gene TRBD1, 5 bases. The sequenced sample was unsorted PBMCs, obtained 1.9 years after starting antiretroviral therapy. The clonotype comes from a woman in her 50s with HIV. CDR3 sequence (DNA): TGTGCCAGCAGTGAAGCCTTAGGACAAACCGAGCATTTT. Amino acid sequence: CASSEALGQTEHF.